These T cell receptor beta chains were read from a single sample in a study of T cell changes during pregnancy in multiple sclerosis. Using immunoSEQ multiplex PCR, the repertoire was profiled, and TCRdb retains in-frame clones only, with some absent. The sample holds tens of thousands of clones, roughly 91% seen once. The source material was CD4+ T cells from peripheral blood mononuclear cells, sampled in the first trimester of pregnancy. The receptors derive from a female donor in good health, enrolled as a control in a pregnancy study. Each CDR3 is given with its conserved first and last residue. D genes are given only for firm matches. Clone size appears in some rows only: once, few, many, or a class for an expanded clone.

d_call,j_call,v_call,clone_size,cdr3_nt,cdr3_aa
TRBD1,TRBJ2-7,TRBV4-2,-,TGTGCCAGCAGCCCCGGGACAGGATTTGGATACGAGCAGTACTTC,CASSPGTGFGYEQYF
TRBD2,TRBJ2-7,TRBV15,-,TGTGCCACCAGCAGAGGCGGGACTAGTCAAAGAGAGCAGTACTTC,CATSRGGTSQREQYF
TRBD1,TRBJ1-3,TRBV18,-,TGTGCCAGCTCAGTCAAGACAGGGAGCTCTGGAAACACCATATATTTT,CASSVKTGSSGNTIYF
-,TRBJ1-1,TRBV5-4,-,TGTGCCAGCAGCTTGGCAGGGTCTGAAGCTTTCTTT,CASSLAGSEAFF
TRBD2,TRBJ2-3,TRBV7-3,once,TGTGCCAGCAGCTTATGGTCTAGCGGGGGCGGGGGCACAGATACGCAGTATTTT,CASSLWSSGGGGTDTQYF
-,TRBJ2-2,TRBV2,-,TGTGCCAGCAGCCCTCAGGGGGGCAACACCGGGGAGCTGTTTTTT,CASSPQGGNTGELFF
-,TRBJ2-1,TRBV7-5,-,TGTGCCAGAAGCCCCGAATCGGGACTAGCGGGAGAAGGTGAGCAGTTCTTC,CARSPESGLAGEGEQFF
-,TRBJ1-6,TRBV6-5,-,TGTGCCAGCACTCGGGACTTTAATTCACCCCTCCACTTT,CASTRDFNSPLHF
TRBD1,TRBJ2-1,TRBV18,-,TGTGCCAGCTCACGGGACAGGGATGTAGATGAGCAGTTCTTC,CASSRDRDVDEQFF
TRBD2,TRBJ2-3,TRBV6-5,-,TGTGCCAGCCGCACTAGCGGGGGGGTGGATACGCAGTATTTT,CASRTSGGVDTQYF
-,TRBJ1-2,TRBV7-9,-,TGTGCCAGCAGCTCAACAGGGAACTATGGCTACACCTTC,CASSSTGNYGYTF
-,TRBJ1-2,TRBV7-8,-,TGTGCCAGCAGTTCCGGGGAGGGCCTCCGACAGACCTATGGCTACACCTTC,CASSSGEGLRQTYGYTF
-,TRBJ2-3,TRBV15,-,TGTGCCACCAGCAGAGATCTGCGGGGCGGGGTAGACGATACGCAGTATTTT,CATSRDLRGGVDDTQYF
-,TRBJ1-2,TRBV5-1,-,TGCGCCAGCAGCTTGACAGGGTTTCGGGGCTACACCTTC,CASSLTGFRGYTF
TRBD2,TRBJ2-5,TRBV19,-,TGTGCCAGTAGTATCGGACTAGCGGGGGACGAGACCCAGTACTTC,CASSIGLAGDETQYF
-,TRBJ1-4,TRBV10-2,once,TGCGCCAGCAGCGGGGAGGGATTTGGTGAAAAACTGTTTTTT,CASSGEGFGEKLFF
-,TRBJ2-5,TRBV2,-,TGTGCCACCCGAGGGGGGGCTCGAGAGACCCAGTACTTC,CATRGGARETQYF
-,TRBJ2-1,TRBV7-9,-,TGTGCCAGCAGCTTAGGACTGGCAAATGAGCAGTTCTTC,CASSLGLANEQFF
TRBD2,TRBJ2-7,TRBV2,-,TGTGCCAGTAAACTACCGGGACTAGCGAGACCCTACGAGCAGTACTTC,CASKLPGLARPYEQYF
-,TRBJ1-5,TRBV6-6,-,TGTGCCAGCAAAGCGAGTGATAGCAATCAGCCCCAGCATTTT,CASKASDSNQPQHF
-,TRBJ2-7,TRBV7-2,-,TGTGCCAGCAGCCCCGGGGGTCTATCCTACGAGCAGTACTTC,CASSPGGLSYEQYF
-,TRBJ1-2,TRBV10-3,-,TGTGCCATCAGAATCGTACAGGGAAACTATGGCTACACCTTC,CAIRIVQGNYGYTF
-,TRBJ2-2,TRBV12-5,-,TGTGCTAGTGGTTTATTAGCCAACACCGGGGAGCTGTTTTTT,CASGLLANTGELFF
-,TRBJ1-1,TRBV6-6,once,TGTGCCAGCAGTTATACCCCCGGGTTTGGCACTGAAGCTTTCTTT,CASSYTPGFGTEAFF
TRBD2,TRBJ2-2,TRBV19,-,TGTGCCAGTAGTGGGCGGGGAGGGCTGGGGAACACCGGGGAGCTGTTTTTT,CASSGRGGLGNTGELFF
-,TRBJ1-2,TRBV6-5,-,TGCGCCAGCAGAAGGGACACGGCGCACTATGGCTACACCTTC,CASRRDTAHYGYTF
-,TRBJ2-3,TRBV5-5,-,TGTGCCAGCAGCTTGATGAGCGTTACCACAGATACGCAGTATTTT,CASSLMSVTTDTQYF
TRBD2,TRBJ2-7,TRBV10-3,-,TGTGCCATCATGCCGGGACTAGGACCCTACGAGCAGTACTTC,CAIMPGLGPYEQYF
-,TRBJ1-1,TRBV6-6,-,TGTGCCAGCAGCCCGGCAGGGCCTGAAGCTTTCTTT,CASSPAGPEAFF
TRBD2,TRBJ2-2,TRBV5-4,-,TGTGCCAGCAGCCCAGTTCCGGGACTAGCGGGAGGAGACACCGGGGAGCTGTTTTTT,CASSPVPGLAGGDTGELFF
-,TRBJ1-5,TRBV9,-,TGTGCCAGCAGCGTAGAGGTAGGCCTAGGGCCCCAGCATTTT,CASSVEVGLGPQHF
TRBD1,TRBJ2-3,TRBV2,-,TGTGCCAGCAGCCGAAACCCACAGGGGGTAGATACGCAGTATTTT,CASSRNPQGVDTQYF
TRBD1,TRBJ2-5,TRBV2,-,TGTGCCAGCAGCTTTGGACAGGGCAACTGGGAGACCCAGTACTTC,CASSFGQGNWETQYF
TRBD1,TRBJ2-1,TRBV10-3,-,TGTGCCATCAGTGAGTCGACCCGGACAGGGATAGTTGAGCAGTTCTTC,CAISESTRTGIVEQFF
TRBD1,TRBJ2-3,TRBV5-1,-,TGCGCCAGCAGCTTGGCCAGACAGGGTGTCGCAGATACGCAGTATTTT,CASSLARQGVADTQYF
-,TRBJ1-1,TRBV6-1,-,TGTGCCAGCAGTGAAATGGATGGGCAGATGAACACTGAAGCTTTCTTT,CASSEMDGQMNTEAFF
-,TRBJ2-7,TRBV7-2,-,TGTGCCAGCGCGTGGAAGACTAGTCAGTCCTACGAGCAGTACTTC,CASAWKTSQSYEQYF
-,TRBJ2-1,TRBV7-9,-,TGTGCCAGCAGCTTAGATAGCAGGGTGGCCGAAAACTCCTACAATGAGCAGTTCTTC,CASSLDSRVAENSYNEQFF
TRBD1,TRBJ1-3,TRBV5-1,once,TGCGCCAGCAGCTCTGACAGGGCTGGAAACACCATATATTTT,CASSSDRAGNTIYF